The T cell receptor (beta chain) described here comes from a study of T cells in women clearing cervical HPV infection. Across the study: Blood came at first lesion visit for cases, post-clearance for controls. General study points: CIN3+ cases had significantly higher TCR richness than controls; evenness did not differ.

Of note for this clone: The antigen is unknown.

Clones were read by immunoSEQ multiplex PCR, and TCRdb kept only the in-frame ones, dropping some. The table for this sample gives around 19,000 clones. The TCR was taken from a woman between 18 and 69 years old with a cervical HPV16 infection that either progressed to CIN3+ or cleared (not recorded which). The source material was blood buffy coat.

CDR3 bases read: TGTGCCTGGAGCCCGGGACAGGGGATCACTGAA. Amino acids: CAWSPGQGITE. The full CDR3 sequence reads CAWSPGQGITEAFF. This chain joins TRBV30 and TRBJ1-1; 10 bases align to TRBD1. The missing CDR3 end, 3 residues past where the read stops, is filled in from the germline J gene. From germline, CDR1 is GTSNPN and CDR2 SVGIG (reference sequence). V trimming: 3 bases; J trimming: 4 bases; junction bases outside the gene matches: 5. The CDR3 runs 14 residues.